The next 11 T cell receptor beta chains were all read from a single sample in a study of CXCR3-negative and CXCR3-positive naive CD8 T cells. What these receptors recognize is not known. TRB cDNA libraries were made by UMI-labeled 5' RACE. TCRdb reprocessed the 5' RACE reads and stores each CDR3 protein as one record, lacking DNA. This listing includes 100,000 or so distinct CDR3 sequences. Overall study results and limits: Against CXCR3-negative naive cells, CXCR3-positive naive cells showed more hydrophobic TRB CDR3s.

Sequenced sample: naive CXCR3+ CD8+ T cells from blood. The subset was: CD45RO-CCR7+CD27+CD95- naive CD8+ T cells expressing CXCR3 (TNR3+). These receptors were taken from a human donor in good health. Some clones in this sample may be carry-over from other donors' samples.

V gene TRBV10-3 combines with J gene TRBJ2-7. This CDR3 has 14 residues. Germline CDR1 ENHRY, CDR2 SYGVKD. The CDR3 sequence is CAISESGFSYEQYF.

This sequence joins TRBV5-6 and TRBJ2-1; TCRdb names TRBD1, which stays unverified in the absence of DNA. Per the germline V gene, CDR1 is SGHDT and CDR2 is YYEEEE. This CDR3 contains 16 residues. The CDR3 here is CASSDDRGPNYNEQFF.

V and J are TRBV20-1 and TRBJ1-2; checking the TCRdb D call of TRBD1 is not possible without DNA. Germline V gene lookup returns CDR1 DFQATT and CDR2 SNEGSKA (reference sequence). This CDR3 is 12 amino acids long. CDR3 sequence reads: CSAQEADYGYTF.

The chain employs TRBV3-1 and TRBJ2-7; the D call from TCRdb, TRBD2, cannot be confirmed without DNA. CDR1 is LGHDT, CDR2 YNNKEL, per germline (reference sequence). The CDR3 has 12 residues. The chain's CDR3 is CASSQVGLEQYF.

This sequence joins TRBV7-9 and TRBJ2-7; the TCRdb call, TRBD1, lacks DNA for checking. The CDR3 loop spans 14 amino acids. Germline assignment: CDR1 SEHNR and CDR2 FQNEAQ (reference sequence). CDR3 sequence: CASSGGQAPYEQYF.

The chain is built from TRBV15 and TRBJ2-7. CDR1 and CDR2 (germline): LNHNV, YYDKDF (reference sequence). The CDR3 spans 14 residues. CDR3 region: CATSRDQGMGEQYF.

The genes are TRBV6-2 or TRBV6-3 and TRBJ2-2; TCRdb names TRBD2, which stays unverified in the absence of DNA. This CDR3 has 14 amino acids. In germline, CDR1 is MNHEY, CDR2 SVGEGT. The CDR3 protein is CASETRTSYGELFF.

V usage is TRBV6-6 and J usage is TRBJ1-4; TCRdb outputs TRBD1, but without DNA this stays unchecked. This CDR3 has 13 residues. The germline gives CDR1 MNHNY, CDR2 SVGAGI (reference sequence). The chain's CDR3 is CDSIGGSSEKLFF.

This sequence joins TRBV28 and TRBJ1-2; the D call from TCRdb, TRBD1, cannot be confirmed without DNA. Looked up from germline, CDR1 is MDHEN and CDR2 is SYDVKM. This CDR3 has 13 amino acids. The CDR3 reads CASSFPAWDGYTF.

This rearrangement joins TRBV19 to TRBJ2-1; TCRdb gives TRBD2 as the D gene, but with no DNA this cannot be confirmed. CDR1 LNHDA and CDR2 SQIVND come from the germline V gene (reference sequence). The CDR3 consists of 15 residues. CDR3 region: CASTGTSGGFNEQFF.

The chain carries TRBV12-3 or TRBV12-4 and TRBJ2-7. CDR3 size: 13 residues. The CDR3 is CASSFPTAYEQYF.